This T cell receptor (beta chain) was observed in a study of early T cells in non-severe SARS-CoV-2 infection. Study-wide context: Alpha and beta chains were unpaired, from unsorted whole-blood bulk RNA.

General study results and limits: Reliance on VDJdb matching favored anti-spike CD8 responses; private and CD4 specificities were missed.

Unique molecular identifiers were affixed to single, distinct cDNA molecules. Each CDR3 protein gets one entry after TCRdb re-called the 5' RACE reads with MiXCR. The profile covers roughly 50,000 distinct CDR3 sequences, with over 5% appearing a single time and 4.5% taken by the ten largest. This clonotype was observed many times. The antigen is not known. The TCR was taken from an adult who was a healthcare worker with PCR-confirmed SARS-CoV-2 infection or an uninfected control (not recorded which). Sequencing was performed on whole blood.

The CDR3 sequence: CAWSPTGDTQYF. The CDR3 DNA is TGTGCCTGGAGTCCCACTGGAGATACGCAGTATTTT. V usage is TRBV30 and J usage is TRBJ2-3, with D uncertain. Per the germline V gene, CDR1 is GTSNPN and CDR2 is SVGIG (reference sequence). Trimming removed 2 bases at V and 5 bases at J, with 8 bases between. The CDR3 covers 12 residues.